This paragraph reports one T cell receptor beta chain. The record originates from a study of blood T cell repertoires in COVID-19. Background on the study: The samples span acute and convalescent COVID-19 from the United States, Italy and Spain. T cells, B-cell-depleted T cells, or PBMCs supplied cDNA or gDNA.

In the authors' workflow: Counts of nucleated cells, estimated from reference gene primer amplification, were obtained. Clones were read by immunoSEQ multiplex PCR, and TCRdb kept only the in-frame ones, dropping some. V, J and clone size were drawn from that table, and D and trimming were deduced from the DNA. The sample consists of about 80,000 clones, around 80% of them appearing once. V lost 0 bases and J lost 0, with 9 bases in between. Germline V gene data show CDR1 as KGHSH and CDR2 as LQKENI. The CDR3 consists of 16 residues. The rearrangement links TRBV18 to TRBJ1-3; D gene ambiguous. The sample taken for sequencing was peripheral blood. This TCR derives from a man between 60 and 75 years old with active or convalescent COVID-19. CDR3 nucleotides: TGTGCCAGCTCACCACCGAAGCCGGGCTCTGGAAACACCATATATTTT. Translation: CASSPPKPGSGNTIYF.